This is a list of T cell receptor beta chains from one sample in a study of T cell repertoires in cytomegalovirus infection. TCRdb reprocessed the reads with MiXCR, giving one entry per CDR3 protein. The sample consists of 680,000 or so distinct CDR3 sequences, less than 40% of them appearing once. The sequencing input was PBMCs. These receptors originate from a human donor in good health (CMV status not recorded). Some clones in this sample may be carry-over from other donors' samples. CDR3s include the opening cysteine and the closing phenylalanine or tryptophan. D genes are given only for firm matches. For some rows the clone size is stated as once, few or many, or as a class when expanded; others skip it.

>NA|TRBV11-1|few|TRBJ2-5
CASSQIVRGDQETQYF
TGTGCCAGCAGCCAGATCGTCAGGGGGGACCAAGAGACCCAGTACTTC
>TRBD1|TRBV4-2|once|TRBJ2-7
CASSPGTGVGYEQYF
TGTGCCAGCAGCCCCGGGACAGGGGTGGGCTACGAGCAGTACTTC
>NA|TRBV6-5|few|TRBJ1-3
CASSTLTDADTIYF
TGTGCCAGCAGTACCCTGACCGACGCGGACACCATATATTTT
>NA|TRBV13|NA|TRBJ2-1
CASSFRPTSLLYNEQFF
TGTGCCAGCAGCTTTCGACCGACATCCCTATTATACAATGAGCAGTTCTTC
>NA|TRBV7-6|many|TRBJ2-2
CASSLKEANTGELFF
TGTGCCAGCAGCTTAAAAGAAGCGAACACCGGGGAGCTGTTTTTT
>TRBD2|TRBV20-1|few|TRBJ2-3
CSAPSTSGGSRYTQYF
TGCAGTGCTCCGAGCACTAGCGGGGGGTCCAGATATACGCAGTATTTT
>NA|TRBV7-2|NA|TRBJ2-1
CASILGGVRNDGQFF
TGTGCCAGCATCTTAGGGGGAGTTAGGAACGATGGGCAGTTCTTC
>TRBD2|TRBV27|once|TRBJ2-7
CANSPDRLAGSYEQYF
TGTGCCAACAGTCCCGACCGACTAGCGGGTTCCTACGAGCAGTACTTC
>NA|TRBV7-9|few|TRBJ2-1
CASSLVLALDEQFF
TGTGCCAGCAGCTTAGTCCTAGCTCTAGATGAGCAGTTCTTC
>NA|TRBV12-3/TRBV12-4|NA|TRBJ1-4
CASSGTGTLEGKLFF
TGTGCCAGCAGTGGAACCGGGACATTAGAGGGGAAACTGTTTTTT
>TRBD2|TRBV5-6|NA|TRBJ2-1
CASIPLAIYNEQFF
TGTGCCAGCATCCCACTAGCGATATACAATGAGCAGTTCTTC
>NA|TRBV7-2|many|TRBJ2-5
CASSPHRVQETQYF
TGTGCCAGCAGCCCGCATCGCGTCCAAGAGACCCAGTACTTC
>NA|TRBV28|many|TRBJ2-5
CASSLPQKTQYF
TGTGCCAGCAGTTTACCCCAAAAGACCCAGTACTTC
>NA|TRBV7-6|many|TRBJ2-7
CASSLADSSYEQYF
TGTGCCAGCAGCTTGGCCGACAGTTCCTACGAGCAGTACTTC
>TRBD1|TRBV7-2|many|TRBJ1-5
CASRKWGQGDNQPQHF
TGTGCCAGCAGGAAGTGGGGACAGGGGGATAATCAGCCCCAGCATTTT
>NA|TRBV6-5|NA|TRBJ1-1
CASSFDGTQINTEAFF
TGTGCCAGCAGTTTTGACGGGACTCAAATTAACACTGAAGCTTTCTTT
>NA|TRBV11-2|NA|TRBJ1-5
CASSKAGGYQPQHF
TGTGCCAGCAGCAAAGCGGGGGGGTATCAGCCCCAGCATTTT
>NA|TRBV25-1|few|TRBJ1-4
CASSEYSWSSNEKLFF
TGTGCCAGCAGTGAATATAGTTGGAGTTCCAATGAAAAACTGTTTTTT
>NA|TRBV6-2/TRBV6-3|few|TRBJ2-7
CASRGGPFYEQYF
TGTGCCTCTAGGGGGGGACCATTCTACGAGCAGTACTTC
>TRBD2|TRBV27|NA|TRBJ2-2
CASSATGGAGVTGELFF
TGTGCCAGCAGCGCGACGGGCGGGGCGGGGGTCACCGGGGAGCTGTTTTTT
>NA|TRBV7-2|NA|TRBJ2-7
CVSSLGLGRAHEQYF
TGTGTGAGCAGCTTGGGTCTCGGCAGGGCTCACGAGCAGTACTTC
>TRBD2|TRBV7-9|NA|TRBJ2-2
CASSQDGRTCELFF
TGTGCCAGCAGCCAGGACGGGAGGACGTGTGAGCTGTTTTTT
>TRBD2|TRBV20-1|NA|TRBJ2-3
CSATSGGATDTQYF
TGCAGTGCTACAAGCGGGGGCGCGACAGATACGCAGTATTTT
>TRBD1|TRBV12-3/TRBV12-4|NA|TRBJ1-5
CASTRTGEAGQPQHF
TGTGCCAGCACCCGGACAGGGGAAGCGGGTCAGCCCCAGCATTTT
>NA|TRBV6-2/TRBV6-3|NA|TRBJ1-1
CASSIENTEAFF
TGTGCCAGCTCGATTGAGAACACTGAAGCTTTCTTT
>TRBD1|TRBV19|few|TRBJ2-2
CASSIRIGTALTGELFF
TGTGCCAGTAGTATTCGAATAGGGACAGCCCTCACCGGGGAGCTGTTTTTT
>TRBD1|TRBV7-2|NA|TRBJ2-7
CASSEIRDRAYEQYF
TGTGCCAGCAGCGAGATCCGGGACAGGGCCTACGAGCAGTACTTC
>NA|TRBV7-2|NA|TRBJ1-1
CASSFIERTESFF
TGTGCCAGCAGCTTTATCGAGAGAACTGAATCTTTCTTT
>TRBD1|TRBV10-3|NA|TRBJ2-1
CAIRRDRLDNEQFF
TGTGCCATCCGAAGGGACAGACTTGACAATGAGCAGTTCTTC
>NA|TRBV5-5|NA|TRBJ1-4
CASSLELSARDELFF
TGTGCCAGCAGCTTGGAGTTGTCGGCCCGGGACGAACTGTTTTTT
>NA|TRBV2|NA|TRBJ1-1
CASGGKNTEAFF
TGTGCCAGCGGCGGAAAGAACACTGAAGCTTTCTTT
>NA|TRBV7-6|NA|TRBJ1-6
CASSSSVGFNSPLHF
TGTGCCAGCAGCTCTAGCGTGGGATTTAATTCACCCCTCCACTTT
>NA|TRBV18|NA|TRBJ2-2
CASSPPGRGTGELFF
TGTGCCAGCTCACCACCCGGACGGGGGACCGGGGAGCTGTTTTTT
>NA|TRBV19|NA|TRBJ2-5
CASRPLGQETQYF
TGTGCCAGCCGACCTCTGGGGCAAGAGACCCAGTACTTC
>NA|TRBV20-1|few|TRBJ2-1
CSASSRDLYNEQFF
TGCAGTGCTAGCAGCCGGGACTTGTACAATGAGCAGTTCTTC
>TRBD2|TRBV5-1|few|TRBJ2-5
CASRRLAGVETQYF
TGCGCCAGCAGGAGACTAGCGGGAGTAGAGACCCAGTACTTC
>NA|TRBV6-1|NA|TRBJ2-4
CASSDPVGVKNIQYF
TGTGCCAGCAGTGACCCCGTAGGAGTCAAAAACATTCAGTACTTC
>TRBD2|TRBV7-2|NA|TRBJ2-1
CASSLRTSGPDNEQFF
TGTGCCAGCAGCTTGCGGACTAGCGGGCCCGACAATGAGCAGTTCTTC
>NA|TRBV28|NA|TRBJ2-7
CASSSEYVSPSYEQYF
TGTGCCAGCAGTTCCGAGTATGTATCTCCCTCCTACGAGCAGTACTTC
>TRBD2|TRBV6-1|many|TRBJ2-5
CASSLAGGHRETQYF
TGTGCCAGCAGTTTAGCGGGAGGACACCGAGAGACCCAGTACTTC
>NA|TRBV6-1|NA|TRBJ2-1
CASSEGLVPNEQFF
TGTGCCAGCAGTGAAGGACTAGTTCCCAATGAGCAGTTCTTC